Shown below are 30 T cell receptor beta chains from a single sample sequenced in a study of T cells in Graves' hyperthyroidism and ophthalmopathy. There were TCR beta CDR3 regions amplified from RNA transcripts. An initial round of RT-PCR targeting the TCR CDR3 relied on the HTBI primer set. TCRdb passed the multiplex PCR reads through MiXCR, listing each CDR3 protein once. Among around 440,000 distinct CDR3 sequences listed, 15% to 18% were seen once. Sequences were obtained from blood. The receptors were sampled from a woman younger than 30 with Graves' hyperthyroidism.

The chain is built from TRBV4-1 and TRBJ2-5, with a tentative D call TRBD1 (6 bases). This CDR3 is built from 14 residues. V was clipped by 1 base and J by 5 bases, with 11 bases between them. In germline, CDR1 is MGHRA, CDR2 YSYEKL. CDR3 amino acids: CASSQGQVRETQYF. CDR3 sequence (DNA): TGCGCCAGCAGCCAAGGACAGGTCCGGGAGACCCAGTACTTC.

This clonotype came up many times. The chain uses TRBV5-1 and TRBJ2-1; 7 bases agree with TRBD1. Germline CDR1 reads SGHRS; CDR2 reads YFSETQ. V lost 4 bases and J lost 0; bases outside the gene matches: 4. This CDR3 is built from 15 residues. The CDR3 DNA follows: TGCGCCAGCAGCAGGGGACAGCGCTCCTACAATGAGCAGTTCTTC. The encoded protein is CASSRGQRSYNEQFF.

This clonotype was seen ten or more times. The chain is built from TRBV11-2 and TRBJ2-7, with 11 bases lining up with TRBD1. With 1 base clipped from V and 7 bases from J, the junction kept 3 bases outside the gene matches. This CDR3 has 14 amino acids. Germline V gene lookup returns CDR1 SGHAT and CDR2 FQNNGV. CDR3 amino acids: CASSLVGQGGEQYF. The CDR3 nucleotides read TGTGCCAGCAGCTTAGTGGGACAGGGGGGTGAGCAGTACTTC. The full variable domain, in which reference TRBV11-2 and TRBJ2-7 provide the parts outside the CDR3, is EAGVAQSPRYKIIEKRQSVAFWCNPISGHATLYWYQQILGQGPKLLIQFQNNGVVDDSQLPKDRFSAERLKGVDSTLKIQPAKLEDSAVYLCASSLVGQGGEQYFGPGTRLTVT.

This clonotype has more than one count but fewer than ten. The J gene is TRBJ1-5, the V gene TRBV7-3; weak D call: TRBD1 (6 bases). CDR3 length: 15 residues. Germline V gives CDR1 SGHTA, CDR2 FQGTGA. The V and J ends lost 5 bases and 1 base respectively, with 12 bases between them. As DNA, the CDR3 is TGTGCCAGCAGCCCAGGGGTTTTAAGCAATCAGCCCCAGCATTTT. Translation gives CASSPGVLSNQPQHF.

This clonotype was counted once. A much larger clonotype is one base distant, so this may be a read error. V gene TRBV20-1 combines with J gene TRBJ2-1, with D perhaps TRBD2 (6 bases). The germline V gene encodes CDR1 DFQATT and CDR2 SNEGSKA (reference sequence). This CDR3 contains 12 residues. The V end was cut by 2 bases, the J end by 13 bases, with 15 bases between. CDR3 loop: CSARRGLDPQFF. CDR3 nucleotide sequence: TGCAGTGCTAGAAGGGGACTGGACCCCCAGTTCTTC.

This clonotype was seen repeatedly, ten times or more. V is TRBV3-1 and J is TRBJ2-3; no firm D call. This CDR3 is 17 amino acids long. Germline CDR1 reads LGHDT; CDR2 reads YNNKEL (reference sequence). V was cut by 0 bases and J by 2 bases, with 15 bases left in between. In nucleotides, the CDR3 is TGTGCCAGCAGCCAAGATATACCAGGCAGACCCACAGATACGCAGTATTTT. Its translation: CASSQDIPGRPTDTQYF.

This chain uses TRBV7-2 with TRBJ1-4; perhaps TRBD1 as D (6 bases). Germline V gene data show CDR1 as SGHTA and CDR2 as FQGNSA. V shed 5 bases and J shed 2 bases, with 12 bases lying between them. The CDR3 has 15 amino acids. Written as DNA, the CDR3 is TGTGCCAGCAGCGTAACAGGGACTACTAATGAAAAACTGTTTTTT. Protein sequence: CASSVTGTTNEKLFF.

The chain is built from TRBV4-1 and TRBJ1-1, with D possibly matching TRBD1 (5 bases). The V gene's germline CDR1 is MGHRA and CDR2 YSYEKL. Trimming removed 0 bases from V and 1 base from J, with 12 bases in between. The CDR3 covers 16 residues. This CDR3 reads CASSQDYGHRNTEAFF. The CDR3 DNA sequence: TGCGCCAGCAGCCAAGATTACGGACACAGGAACACTGAAGCTTTCTTT.

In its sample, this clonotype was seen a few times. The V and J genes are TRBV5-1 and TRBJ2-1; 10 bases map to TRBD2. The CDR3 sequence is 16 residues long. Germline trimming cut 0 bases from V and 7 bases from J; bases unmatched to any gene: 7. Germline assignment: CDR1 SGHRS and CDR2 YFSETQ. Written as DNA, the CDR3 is TGCGCCAGCAGCTTGGGAGCGGGAGGGCCGAGGAATGAGCAGTTCTTC. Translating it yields CASSLGAGGPRNEQFF.

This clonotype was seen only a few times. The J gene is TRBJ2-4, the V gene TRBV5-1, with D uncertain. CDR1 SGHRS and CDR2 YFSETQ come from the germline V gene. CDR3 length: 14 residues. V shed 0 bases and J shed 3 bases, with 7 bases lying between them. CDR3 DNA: TGCGCCAGCAGCTTGGGTGGGGACAAAAACATTCAGTACTTC. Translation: CASSLGGDKNIQYF.

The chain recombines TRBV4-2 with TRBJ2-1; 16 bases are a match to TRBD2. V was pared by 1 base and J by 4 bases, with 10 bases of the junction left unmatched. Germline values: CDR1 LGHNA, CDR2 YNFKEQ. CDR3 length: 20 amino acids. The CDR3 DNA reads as TGTGCCAGCAGCCAAGGGGGACTAGCGGGAGGGCCAGCTCGATACAATGAGCAGTTCTTC. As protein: CASSQGGLAGGPARYNEQFF.

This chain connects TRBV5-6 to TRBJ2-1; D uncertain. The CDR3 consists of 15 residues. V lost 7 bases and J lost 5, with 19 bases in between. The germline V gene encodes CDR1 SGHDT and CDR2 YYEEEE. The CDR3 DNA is TGTGCCAGCCGCCGGGCCCTGGAACTTCACAATGAGCAGTTCTTC. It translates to CASRRALELHNEQFF.

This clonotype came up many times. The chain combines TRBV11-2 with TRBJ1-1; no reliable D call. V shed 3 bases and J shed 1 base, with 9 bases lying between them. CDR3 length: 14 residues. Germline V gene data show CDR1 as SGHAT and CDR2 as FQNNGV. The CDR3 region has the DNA TGTGCCAGCAGCTTGATTGGTTGGAACACTGAAGCTTTCTTT. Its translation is CASSLIGWNTEAFF.

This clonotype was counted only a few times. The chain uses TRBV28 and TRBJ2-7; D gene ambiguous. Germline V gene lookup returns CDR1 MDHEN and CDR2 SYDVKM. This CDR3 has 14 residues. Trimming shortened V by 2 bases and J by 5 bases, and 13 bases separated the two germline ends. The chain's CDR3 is CASSLKSPINEQYF. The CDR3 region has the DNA TGTGCCAGCAGTTTAAAGTCACCCATTAACGAGCAGTACTTC.

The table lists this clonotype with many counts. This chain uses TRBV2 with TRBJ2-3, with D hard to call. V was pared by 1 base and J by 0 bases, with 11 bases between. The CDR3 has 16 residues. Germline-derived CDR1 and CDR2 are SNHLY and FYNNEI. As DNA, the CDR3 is TGTGCCAGCAGTGAAGACTCGTGGGAAAGCACAGATACGCAGTATTTT. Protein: CASSEDSWESTDTQYF.

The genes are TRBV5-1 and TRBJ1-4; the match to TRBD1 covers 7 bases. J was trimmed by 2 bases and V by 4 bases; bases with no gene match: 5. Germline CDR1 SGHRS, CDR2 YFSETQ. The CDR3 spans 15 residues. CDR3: CASSADRATNEKLFF. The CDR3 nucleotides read TGCGCCAGCAGCGCCGACAGGGCGACTAATGAAAAACTGTTTTTT.

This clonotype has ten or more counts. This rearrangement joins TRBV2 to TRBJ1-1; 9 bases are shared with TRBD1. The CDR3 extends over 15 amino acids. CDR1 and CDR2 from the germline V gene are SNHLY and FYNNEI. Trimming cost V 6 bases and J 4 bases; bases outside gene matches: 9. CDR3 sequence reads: CASRETGGRSTEAFF. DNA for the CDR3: TGTGCCAGCAGGGAAACAGGGGGCCGGAGCACTGAAGCTTTCTTT.

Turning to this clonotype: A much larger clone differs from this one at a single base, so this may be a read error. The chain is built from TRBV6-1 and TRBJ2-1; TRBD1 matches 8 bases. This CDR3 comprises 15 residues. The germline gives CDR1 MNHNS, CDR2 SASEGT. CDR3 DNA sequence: TGTGCTAAAGACCGGACAGGGACCTCTATGAATGAGCAGTTCTTC. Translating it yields CAKDRTGTSMNEQFF.

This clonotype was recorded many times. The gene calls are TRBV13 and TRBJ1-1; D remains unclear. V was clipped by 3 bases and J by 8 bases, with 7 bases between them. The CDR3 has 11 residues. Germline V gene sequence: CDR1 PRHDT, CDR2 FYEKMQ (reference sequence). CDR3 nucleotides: TGTGCCAGCAGCTTCCAGACAGAAGCTTTCTTT. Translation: CASSFQTEAFF.

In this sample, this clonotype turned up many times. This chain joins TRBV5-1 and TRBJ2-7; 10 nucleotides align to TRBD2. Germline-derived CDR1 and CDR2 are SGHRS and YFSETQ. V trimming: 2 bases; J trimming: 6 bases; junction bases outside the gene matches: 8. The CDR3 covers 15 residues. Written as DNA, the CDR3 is TGCGCCAGCAGCTTTCGACTAGCGGGTAGGGGCGAGCAGTACTTC. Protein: CASSFRLAGRGEQYF.

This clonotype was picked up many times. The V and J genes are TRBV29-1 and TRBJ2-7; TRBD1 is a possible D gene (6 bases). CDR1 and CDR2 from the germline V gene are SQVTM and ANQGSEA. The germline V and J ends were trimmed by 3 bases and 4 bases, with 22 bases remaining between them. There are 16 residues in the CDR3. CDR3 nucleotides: TGCAGCGTTGAGGTGAGGGACACCTTTCCCTTTTACGAGCAGTACTTC. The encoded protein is CSVEVRDTFPFYEQYF.

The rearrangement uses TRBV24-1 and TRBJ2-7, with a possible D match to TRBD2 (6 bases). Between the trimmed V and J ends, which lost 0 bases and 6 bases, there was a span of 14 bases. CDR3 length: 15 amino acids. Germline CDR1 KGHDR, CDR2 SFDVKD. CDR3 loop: CATSDLWREGLEQYF. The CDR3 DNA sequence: TGTGCCACCAGTGATTTGTGGAGGGAAGGGCTCGAGCAGTACTTC.

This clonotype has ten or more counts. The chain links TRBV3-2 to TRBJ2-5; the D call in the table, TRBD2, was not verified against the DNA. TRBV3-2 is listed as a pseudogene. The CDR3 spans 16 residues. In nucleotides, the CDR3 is TGTGCCAGCAGCCAAGATTGGTTCCAGGGACTGGAGACCCAGTACTTC. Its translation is CASSQDWFQGLETQYF.

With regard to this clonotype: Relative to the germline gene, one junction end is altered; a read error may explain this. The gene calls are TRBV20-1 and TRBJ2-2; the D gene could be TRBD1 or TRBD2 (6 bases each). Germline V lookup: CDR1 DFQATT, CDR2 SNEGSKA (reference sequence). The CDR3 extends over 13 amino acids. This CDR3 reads CSAIGGRTGELLF. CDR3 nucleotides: TGCAGTGCTATAGGGGGGCGCACCGGGGAGCTGCTTTTT.

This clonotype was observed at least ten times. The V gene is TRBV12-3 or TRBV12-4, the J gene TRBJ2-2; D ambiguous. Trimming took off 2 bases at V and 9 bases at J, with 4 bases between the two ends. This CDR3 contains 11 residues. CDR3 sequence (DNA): TGTGCCAGCAGTTTAAGGAGGGAGCTGTTTTTT. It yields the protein CASSLRRELFF.

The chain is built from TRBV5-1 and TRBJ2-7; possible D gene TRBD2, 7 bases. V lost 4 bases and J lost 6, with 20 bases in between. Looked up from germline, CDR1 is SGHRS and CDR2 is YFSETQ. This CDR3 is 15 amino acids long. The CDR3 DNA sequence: TGCGCCAGCAGCCGATTAAAGGGGGGGCATGGCGAGCAGTACTTC. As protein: CASSRLKGGHGEQYF.

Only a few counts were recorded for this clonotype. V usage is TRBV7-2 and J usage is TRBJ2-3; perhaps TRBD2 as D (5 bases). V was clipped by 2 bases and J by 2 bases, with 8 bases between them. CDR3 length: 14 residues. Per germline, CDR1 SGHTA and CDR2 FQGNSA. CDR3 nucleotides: TGTGCCAGCAGCTTAACTAGAAACACAGATACGCAGTATTTT. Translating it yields CASSLTRNTDTQYF.

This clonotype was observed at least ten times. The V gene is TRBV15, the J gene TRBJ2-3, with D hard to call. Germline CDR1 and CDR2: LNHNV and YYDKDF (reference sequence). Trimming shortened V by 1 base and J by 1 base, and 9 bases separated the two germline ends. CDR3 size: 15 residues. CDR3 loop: CATSRGPAGTDTQYF. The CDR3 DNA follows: TGTGCCACCAGCAGAGGACCGGCAGGCACAGATACGCAGTATTTT. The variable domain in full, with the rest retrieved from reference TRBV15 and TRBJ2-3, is DAMVIQNPRYQVTQFGKPVTLSCSQTLNHNVMYWYQQKSSQAPKLLFHYYDKDFNNEADTPDNFQSRRPNTSFCFLDIRSPGLGDTAMYLCATSRGPAGTDTQYFGPGTRLTVL.

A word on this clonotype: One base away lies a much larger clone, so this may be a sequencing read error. DNA for the CDR3: TGTGCCAGCAGCCTAATCGCTAGGAACAATGAGCGGTTCTTC. It specifies CASSLIARNNERFF. V and J are TRBV5-8 and TRBJ2-1, with D unclear. CDR1 is SGHTS and CDR2 is YDEGEE in the germline V gene. The CDR3 contains 14 residues.

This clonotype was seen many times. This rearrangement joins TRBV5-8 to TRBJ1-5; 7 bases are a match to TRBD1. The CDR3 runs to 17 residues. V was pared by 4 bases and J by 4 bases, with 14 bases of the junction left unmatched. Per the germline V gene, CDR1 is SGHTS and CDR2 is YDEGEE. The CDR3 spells CASSHSRVPGGNQPQHF. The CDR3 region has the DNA TGTGCCAGCAGCCATTCCCGGGTACCAGGGGGAAATCAGCCCCAGCATTTT.